This T cell receptor beta chain stems from a study of blood T cells in healthy people across ages. The authors ran a second PCR of roughly 6 to 11 cycles using a sample-barcoded 5' primer and a J-beta primer mix. TCRdb re-called the 5' RACE reads through MiXCR, storing one row per CDR3 protein. The sample carries around 990,000 distinct CDR3 sequences, approximately 38% recorded once. CDR1 and CDR2 from the germline V gene are KGHSH and LQKENI. J lost 7 bases, V lost 6 bases, and 8 bases had no gene match. The CDR3 totals 15 residues. The sequencing input was blood. V gene TRBV18 combines with J gene TRBJ1-6, with TRBD1 identical over 8 bases. This clonotype was obtained from a man between 18 and 35 years old in good health. The CDR3 DNA reads as TGTGCCAGCTCCCGAGAGACAGGGGAAAATTCACCCCTCCACTTT. The encoded protein is CASSRETGENSPLHF.